A selection of T cell receptor beta chains follows, all from one sample in a study of shared clonotypes between healthy human individuals. Libraries were prepared by immunoSEQ multiplex PCR; TCRdb keeps only in-frame clonotypes and omits some of them. The sample lists some 1 million clones; roughly 80% were seen once. Sequencing used memory CD4+ T cells sorted from blood. These receptors were taken from a man aged 18 to 29 in good health. The CDR3 runs from the conserved cysteine through the conserved F or W. A D gene is named only where the DNA matches it firmly. Rows may omit the clone size; those that give it use once, few, many or a size class.

>TRBJ2-7|TRBV7-2|TRBD1|-
CASSLARGQNEQYF
TGTGCCAGCAGCTTAGCCAGGGGGCAAAACGAGCAGTACTTC
>TRBJ1-5|TRBV12-5|-|-
CASGPGPSLYQPQHF
TGTGCTAGTGGTCCGGGACCGAGTCTTTATCAGCCCCAGCATTTT
>TRBJ1-6|TRBV7-9|-|-
CASSLDNSPLHF
TGTGCCAGCAGCTTGGATAATTCACCCCTCCACTTT
>TRBJ2-7|TRBV7-2|TRBD2|-
CASSTLPGLAYEQYF
TGTGCCAGCAGCACCCTACCGGGACTAGCCTACGAGCAGTACTTC
>TRBJ2-1|TRBV6-1|TRBD2|-
CASSETSGANEQFF
TGTGCCAGCAGTGAAACTAGCGGGGCGAATGAGCAGTTCTTC
>TRBJ1-4|TRBV28|-|once
CASSQQAEKLFF
TGTGCCAGCAGCCAACAGGCGGAAAAACTGTTTTTT
>TRBJ2-3|TRBV7-3|TRBD1|once
CASSPTLGQGADTQYF
TGTGCCAGCAGCCCCACTTTGGGACAGGGAGCAGATACGCAGTATTTT
>TRBJ1-2|TRBV5-1|TRBD1|-
CASSPVGQSYGYTF
TGCGCCAGCAGCCCCGTGGGACAGTCTTATGGCTACACCTTC
>TRBJ2-2|TRBV14|TRBD2|-
CASTSGTNTGELFF
TGTGCCAGCACTAGCGGGACGAACACCGGGGAGCTGTTTTTT
>TRBJ1-2|TRBV5-1|TRBD1|once
CASSGLTGNYGYTF
TGCGCCAGCAGCGGATTGACAGGGAACTATGGCTACACCTTC
>TRBJ1-5|TRBV5-1|TRBD1|few
CASRISGGDQPQHF
TGCGCCAGCAGGATATCAGGGGGCGACCAGCCCCAGCATTTT
>TRBJ2-5|TRBV2|-|-
CASSEGSFIGAFQGETQYF
TGTGCCAGCAGTGAAGGGTCTTTTATAGGGGCCTTTCAGGGAGAGACCCAGTACTTC
>TRBJ1-1|TRBV15|-|-
CATSRDSERGVEAFF
TGTGCCACCAGCAGAGATTCAGAACGGGGGGTTGAAGCTTTCTTT
>TRBJ2-7|TRBV5-1|TRBD2|-
CASSHRGGNHEQYF
TGCGCCAGCAGCCACCGGGGGGGCAACCACGAGCAGTACTTC
>TRBJ2-2|TRBV27|-|-
CASTDARLAGTGELFF
TGTGCCAGCACAGATGCCCGGCTCGCCGGCACCGGGGAGCTGTTTTTT
>TRBJ2-3|TRBV7-2|-|-
CASSLGFRSTDTQYF
TGTGCCAGCAGCTTAGGTTTTAGGAGCACAGATACGCAGTATTTT
>TRBJ2-7|TRBV27|-|-
CASSLYPGYEQYF
TGTGCCAGCAGTTTATACCCGGGCTACGAGCAGTACTTC
>TRBJ2-3|TRBV7-2|-|once
CASSYDSRADTQYF
TGTGCCAGCAGCTACGATTCTAGGGCAGATACGCAGTATTTT
>TRBJ1-5|TRBV19|-|-
CASSIAAGRGQPQHF
TGTGCCAGTAGTATAGCTGCGGGGCGCGGTCAGCCCCAGCATTTT
>TRBJ2-1|TRBV9|-|few
CASSVDASTEYNEQFF
TGTGCCAGCAGCGTAGATGCCTCGACAGAGTACAATGAGCAGTTCTTC
>TRBJ1-6|TRBV5-6|-|-
CASSLLARDNSPLHF
TGTGCCAGCAGCTTGTTGGCGCGGGATAATTCACCCCTCCACTTT
>TRBJ2-2|TRBV6-5|-|-
CASSRGDTGELFF
TGTGCCAGTTCGAGGGGAGACACCGGGGAGCTGTTTTTT
>TRBJ2-7|TRBV18|TRBD2|-
CASSSTGTTIYEQYF
TGTGCCAGCTCATCAACCGGGACTACCATATACGAGCAGTACTTC
>TRBJ2-1|TRBV2|-|-
CASKSDGNNEQFF
TGTGCCAGCAAATCGGACGGGAACAATGAGCAGTTCTTC
>TRBJ2-7|TRBV5-1|TRBD1|-
CASSWITGGSYEQYF
TGCGCCAGCAGCTGGATTACAGGGGGATCCTACGAGCAGTACTTC
>TRBJ2-3|TRBV7-2|TRBD2|-
CASSDWTSGVTDTQYF
TGTGCCAGCAGCGATTGGACTAGCGGGGTAACAGATACGCAGTATTTT
>TRBJ2-6|TRBV2|-|once
CASRGPYLSGANVLTF
TGTGCCAGCAGAGGACCCTATCTCTCTGGGGCCAACGTCCTGACTTTC
>TRBJ1-5|TRBV7-2|-|once
CASSQMQGFQPQHF
TGTGCCAGCAGCCAGATGCAGGGGTTTCAGCCCCAGCATTTT
>TRBJ2-5|TRBV5-1|TRBD1|-
CASSLGTGLGETQYF
TGCGCCAGCAGCTTGGGGACAGGGTTAGGGGAGACCCAGTACTTC
>TRBJ2-3|TRBV6-5|-|-
CASRQGGTDTQYF
TGTGCCAGCAGACAGGGAGGCACAGATACGCAGTATTTT
>TRBJ1-2|TRBV7-2|-|-
CASSPAGTRRDYGYTF
TGTGCCAGCAGCCCAGCAGGGACAAGGAGGGACTATGGCTACACCTTC
>TRBJ2-5|TRBV29-1|TRBD1|-
CSVDRGQTLGETQYF
TGCAGCGTGGACAGGGGGCAGACCCTGGGGGAGACCCAGTACTTC
>TRBJ1-4|TRBV10-3|-|-
CAISGGEKLFF
TGTGCCATCAGTGGTGGTGAAAAACTGTTTTTT
>TRBJ2-5|TRBV25-1|-|-
CASSELRQGKETQYF
TGTGCCAGCAGTGAATTGCGGCAGGGTAAGGAGACCCAGTACTTC
>TRBJ1-3|TRBV30|-|-
CAWSLGRVSSGNTIYF
TGTGCCTGGAGTCTAGGACGGGTGAGCTCTGGAAACACCATATATTTT
>TRBJ1-5|TRBV27|TRBD1|-
CASSFGGEDRGDSNQPQHF
TGTGCCAGCAGTTTTGGGGGAGAAGACAGGGGTGATAGCAATCAGCCCCAGCATTTT
>TRBJ2-7|TRBV4-1|TRBD2|few
CASSQGAGTTSYEQYF
TGCGCCAGCAGCCAAGGGGCCGGGACTACGTCCTACGAGCAGTACTTC
>TRBJ1-3|TRBV2|-|-
CASSPPPAGNTIYF
TGTGCCAGCAGCCCCCCCCCGGCGGGAAACACCATATATTTT
>TRBJ2-7|TRBV15|-|-
CATSREERQGLYF
TGTGCCACCAGCAGAGAGGAGAGGCAGGGCCTATACTTC
>TRBJ1-2|TRBV10-3|-|-
CATKPDPTYGYTF
TGTGCCACCAAACCTGATCCTACCTATGGCTACACCTTC
>TRBJ2-2|TRBV27|-|-
CASTGRQGTGELFF
TGTGCCAGCACCGGAAGGCAGGGCACCGGGGAGCTGTTTTTT
>TRBJ1-1|TRBV19|-|-
CASSIFWGLEDTEAFF
TGTGCCAGTAGTATTTTCTGGGGGCTGGAGGACACTGAAGCTTTCTTT
>TRBJ1-1|TRBV2|-|-
CASEKSGGNTEAFF
TGTGCCAGCGAAAAAAGCGGGGGCAACACTGAAGCTTTCTTT
>TRBJ2-1|TRBV2|TRBD2|-
CASSPSGGASYNEQFF
TGTGCCAGCAGTCCTAGCGGGGGGGCCTCCTACAATGAGCAGTTCTTC
>TRBJ1-3|TRBV19|-|-
CASSISPGNTIYF
TGTGCCAGTAGTATATCACCAGGAAACACCATATATTTT
>TRBJ2-5|TRBV5-1|TRBD2|-
CASSLGLAGPQETQYF
TGCGCCAGCAGCTTGGGACTAGCGGGGCCCCAAGAGACCCAGTACTTC
>TRBJ2-2|TRBV7-3|TRBD1|-
CASRAGTGPTGELFF
TGTGCCAGCAGAGCCGGGACAGGGCCCACCGGGGAGCTGTTTTTT
>TRBJ1-2|TRBV10-3|-|-
CAISESRAGYTF
TGTGCCATCAGTGAGTCAAGGGCTGGCTACACCTTC
>TRBJ1-5|TRBV7-8|-|-
CASSLAWGNQPQHF
TGTGCCAGCAGCTTAGCATGGGGGAATCAGCCCCAGCATTTT
>TRBJ2-2|TRBV5-1|-|-
CASSIGDGNTGELFF
TGCGCCAGCAGCATAGGGGACGGGAACACCGGGGAGCTGTTTTTT
>TRBJ2-7|TRBV25-1|TRBD2|-
CASRDTGTSIEQYF
TGTGCCAGCAGGGACACCGGGACTAGTATCGAGCAGTACTTC
>TRBJ1-2|TRBV10-3|-|-
CAISDTGNGYTF
TGTGCCATCAGTGACACAGGAAATGGCTACACCTTC
>TRBJ1-3|TRBV29-1|TRBD1|-
CSVAGTGDTRSGNTIYF
TGCAGCGTCGCCGGGACAGGGGACACCCGCTCTGGAAACACCATATATTTT
>TRBJ2-3|TRBV5-4|TRBD2|-
CASSLRLAGATDTQYF
TGTGCCAGCAGCTTAAGACTAGCGGGAGCCACAGATACGCAGTATTTT
>TRBJ2-4|TRBV19|-|-
CASSKELGDLAKNIQYF
TGTGCCAGTAGTAAGGAGTTAGGGGACCTAGCCAAAAACATTCAGTACTTC
>TRBJ1-2|TRBV14|TRBD1|-
CASSHFTGGRGGYTF
TGTGCCAGCAGCCACTTTACAGGGGGCAGGGGTGGCTACACCTTC
>TRBJ2-1|TRBV7-2|-|-
CASSLQAGLAYEQFF
TGTGCCAGCAGCTTACAGGCGGGGCTAGCCTATGAGCAGTTCTTC
>TRBJ2-6|TRBV5-6|-|-
CASGGTHNFSGANVLTF
TGTGCCAGTGGGGGGACCCATAATTTCTCTGGGGCCAACGTCCTGACTTTC